The clone carrying this T cell receptor beta chain has at least ten counts. Its antigen is not identified. The source of the sample is a study of T cell repertoires in cytomegalovirus infection. The overall study: Public TCR beta signatures provided an indication of both CMV infection and a matching HLA type. General study points: There were carriers of CMV plus the relevant HLA, and cumulative public TCR beta family frequency identified them. There were HLA-C-restricted CMV-specific TCR beta clonotypes dominating the ex vivo response.

Via MiXCR, TCRdb re-called the reads, giving one row per CDR3 protein. Among 150,000 to 200,000 distinct CDR3 sequences, roughly 30% were seen once, and the ten largest hold about 31%. There are 15 residues in the CDR3. Germline V gene data show CDR1 as SGHVS and CDR2 as FQNEAQ. The V end lost 2 bases, the J end lost 1 base, and 8 bases lay between the germline ends. The sequence came from a human donor in good health (CMV status not recorded). Some clones in this sample may be carry-over from other donors' samples. Sample: PBMCs. The chain links TRBV7-8 to TRBJ1-4; perhaps TRBD1 as D (6 bases). The CDR3 spells CASSLQGGTNEKLFF. The CDR3 DNA reads as TGTGCCAGCAGCTTACAAGGGGGAACTAATGAAAAACTGTTTTTT.